This record looks at one T cell receptor beta chain sequence and its context. This sample is part of a study of identical twins. The CDR3 spans 15 residues. V lost 6 bases to trimming and J lost 6 bases; unmatched junction nucleotides: 11. Germline V CDR1 and CDR2: LGHDT, YNNKEL (reference sequence). TCRdb used MiXCR to reprocess the 5' RACE reads, holding one entry per CDR3 protein. The sample contains about 530,000 distinct CDR3 sequences, 13% to 15% of which appear only once. The same data also contributed to another study, on yellow fever vaccine responses in identical twins.

This sequence was found in a woman aged 18-29 years in good health. The rearrangement uses TRBV3-1 and TRBJ2-3; 8 positions agree with TRBD2. The sample taken for sequencing was CD4+ T cells sorted from blood. The CDR3 protein is CASRPTSGPWDTQYF. In DNA form, the CDR3 reads TGTGCCAGCAGACCTACTAGCGGACCCTGGGATACGCAGTATTTT.